The clone carrying this TCR beta chain was observed a few times. Its antigen remains unknown. The CDR3 runs to 13 residues. V lost 2 bases to trimming and J lost 9 bases, with 13 bases between them. The germline gives CDR1 SGHTA, CDR2 FQGTGA. This sample was included in a study of beta chain features in type 1 diabetes. Reverse transcription of all isolated RNA meant that expressed TCRB transcripts were sequenced. There were 3 million to 4 million reads on average in the naive, central memory and regulatory T cell samples. TCRdb's table, derived via immunoSEQ multiplex PCR, lists solely in-frame clones and lacks some. The data show 250,000 to 350,000 clones, about 11% seen once. General observations from the study: Cells that show high TCR expression could be over-represented by cDNA sequencing. Type 1 diabetes patients had TCRB CDR3s that were shorter (moderately but significantly so) in all four CD4+ subsets.

Sequences were obtained from naive CD4+ T cells from blood. The TCR was taken from a young woman in good health. This chain connects TRBV7-3 to TRBJ1-1; D perhaps matches TRBD1 (5 bases). The chain's CDR3 is CASSLQGLSKAFF. In nucleotides, the CDR3 is TGTGCCAGCAGCTTACAGGGCCTTTCAAAAGCTTTCTTT.